This entry lists 20 T cell receptor beta chains sequenced from one sample in a study of blood T cell repertoires in COVID-19. TCRdb keeps only in-frame clones here, not all; method: immunoSEQ multiplex PCR. The data show approximately 120,000 clones, with 70% to 75% seen just once and over 4.5% held by the top ten. The sequenced material came from peripheral blood. The receptors derive from a man aged 55 to 69 with acute or convalescent COVID-19.

This clone appeared a few times. The chain joins TRBV30 to TRBJ1-1, with no clear D. Germline CDR1 and CDR2: GTSNPN and SVGIG (reference sequence). CDR3 length equals 13 residues. Trimming stripped 2 bases from V and 2 bases from J, with 9 bases between. CDR3 bases: TGTGCCTGGAGTAGGGAGACCAACACTGAAGCTTTCTTT. Protein sequence: CAWSRETNTEAFF.

The V gene is TRBV6-5, the J gene TRBJ1-1; tentative D call: TRBD1 (5 bases). CDR1 MNHEY and CDR2 SVGAGI come from the germline V gene. The ends were cut back, 7 bases at V and 4 bases at J, with 13 bases in the middle. This CDR3 contains 13 residues. As DNA, the CDR3 is TGTGCCAGCACGCCGGGGGGATCCACTGAAGCTTTCTTT. Translation: CASTPGGSTEAFF.

The rearrangement joins TRBV6-5 to TRBJ1-4, with TRBD1 identical over 7 bases. The CDR3 contains 13 residues. The germline gives CDR1 MNHEY, CDR2 SVGAGI. With V trimmed by 7 bases and J by 8 bases, 7 bases remained unmatched. CDR3 sequence: CASINRQGEKLFF. CDR3 DNA sequence: TGTGCCAGCATTAACCGACAGGGCGAAAAACTGTTTTTT.

The CDR3: CASSFGGGLAGGRGEQFF. For the CDR3, the DNA is TGTGCCAGCAGTTTCGGGGGGGGACTAGCGGGAGGAAGGGGTGAGCAGTTCTTC. The chain recombines TRBV28 with TRBJ2-1; 15 positions match TRBD2. V trimming: 3 bases; J trimming: 9 bases; junction bases outside the gene matches: 12. Germline V gene sequence: CDR1 MDHEN, CDR2 SYDVKM. The CDR3 is made up of 18 amino acids.

The rearrangement uses TRBV5-6 and TRBJ1-6, with 10 bases that match TRBD1. This CDR3 spans 15 amino acids. V lost 2 bases and J lost 10; bases outside the gene matches: 6. Germline CDR1 and CDR2: SGHDT and YYEEEE. CDR3 in amino acids: CASSLPGQGRSPLHF. The CDR3 DNA reads TGTGCCAGCAGCTTACCGGGACAGGGGCGGTCACCCCTCCACTTT.

This clone was detected only a few times. V and J are TRBV4-1 and TRBJ2-7; D is possibly TRBD2 (5 bases). V dropped 3 bases and J dropped 4 bases, with 10 bases sitting between them. The length of the CDR3 is 13 residues. Germline CDR1 and CDR2: MGHRA and YSYEKL. In nucleotides, the CDR3 is TGCGCCAGCAGCCACCCTGCGGGTTACGAGCAGTACTTC. Its translation: CASSHPAGYEQYF.

The chain employs TRBV5-1 and TRBJ1-2, with D perhaps matching TRBD1 (6 bases). V was clipped by 0 bases and J by 8 bases, with 14 bases between them. The CDR3 is made up of 14 amino acids. Germline V CDR1 and CDR2: SGHRS, YFSETQ. CDR3: CASSLGNRDQGYTF. The CDR3 DNA follows: TGCGCCAGCAGCTTGGGGAACAGGGACCAGGGCTACACCTTC.

This clone has only one observation. The genes are TRBV9 and TRBJ2-1; TRBD2 is a possible D gene (5 bases). Germline V gene data show CDR1 as SGDLS and CDR2 as YYNGEE. CDR3 length: 14 residues. Trimming removed 6 bases from V and 0 bases from J, with 10 bases in between. CDR3 DNA: TGTGCCAGCACTAGCCGCGGCTCCTACAATGAGCAGTTCTTC. Residues: CASTSRGSYNEQFF.

The genes are TRBV5-8 and TRBJ1-5, with D perhaps matching TRBD1 (6 bases). V shed 4 bases and J shed 0 bases, with 14 bases lying between them. The CDR3 length is 16 residues. Germline V gene data show CDR1 as SGHTS and CDR2 as YDEGEE. CDR3 DNA sequence: TGTGCCAGCAGCCCAGGGGCGGGGGCTAGCAATCAGCCCCAGCATTTT. Its translation: CASSPGAGASNQPQHF. The full variable domain, with the rest looked up from reference TRBV5-8 and TRBJ1-5, is EAGVTQSPTHLIKTRGQQATLRCSPISGHTSVYWYQQALGLGLQFLLWYDEGEERNRGNFPPRFSGRQFPNYSSELNVNALELEDSALYLCASSPGAGASNQPQHFGDGTRLSIL.

The chain recombines TRBV6-5 with TRBJ1-3, with TRBD1 matching over 7 bases. CDR1 and CDR2 from the germline V gene are MNHEY and SVGAGI. Trimming at V came to 4 bases and at J to 3 bases, leaving 6 bases not matched to a gene. This CDR3 is built from 15 residues. CDR3: CASSLQGFGGNTIYF. CDR3 sequence (DNA): TGTGCCAGCAGTTTACAGGGGTTTGGTGGAAACACCATATATTTT.

The chain is built from TRBV10-1 and TRBJ1-2; 8 bases fit TRBD1. Germline V gene data show CDR1 as WNHNN and CDR2 as SYGVQD (reference sequence). The CDR3 contains 16 residues. J lost 3 bases, V lost 4 bases, and 10 bases had no gene match. CDR3 sequence reads: CASSAAPTGADYGYTF. For the CDR3, the DNA is TGCGCCAGCAGTGCAGCCCCGACAGGGGCTGACTATGGCTACACCTTC.

In its sample, this clone was seen once. The chain combines TRBV24-1 with TRBJ2-3, with 13 bases fitting TRBD2. CDR1 and CDR2 (germline): KGHDR, SFDVKD. V was clipped by 5 bases and J by 0 bases; unmatched bases: 4. This CDR3 spans 17 amino acids. CDR3 sequence (DNA): TGTGCCACCAGTGCCCCGGGACTAGCGGGAAGCACAGATACGCAGTATTTT. Translation gives CATSAPGLAGSTDTQYF.

The chain uses TRBV3-1 (or the pseudogene TRBV3-2) and TRBJ1-4, with TRBD1 matching over 10 bases. Per germline, CDR1 LGHDT and CDR2 YNNKEL (reference sequence). Trimming removed 6 bases from V and 2 bases from J; junction bases left unmatched: 6. The CDR3 spans 16 residues. As DNA, the CDR3 is TGTGCCAGCAGTCGAGACAGGGGGCGGACTAATGAAAAACTGTTTTTT. It encodes CASSRDRGRTNEKLFF.

The chain joins TRBV27 to TRBJ1-2; 9 bases match TRBD1. Germline V CDR1 and CDR2: MNHEY, SMNVEV (reference sequence). This CDR3 is 15 amino acids long. Trimming at V came to 5 bases and at J to 7 bases, leaving 11 bases not matched to a gene. The CDR3 loop is CASSPKTGQGTGYTF. CDR3 in DNA: TGTGCCAGCAGTCCCAAAACGGGACAGGGAACTGGCTACACCTTC.

The chain uses TRBV7-9 and TRBJ2-7; 8 nucleotides line up with TRBD1. Losses at the gene ends were 6 bases for V and 3 bases for J; bases not matched to a gene: 7. The germline gives CDR1 SEHNR, CDR2 FQNEAQ (reference sequence). The CDR3 contains 14 residues. CDR3 bases: TGTGCCAGCAGGGGGCCGGGACAGGTCTACGAGCAGTACTTC. Translation: CASRGPGQVYEQYF.

The chain has TRBV10-3 and TRBJ2-1; D is unresolved. V lost 0 bases, J lost 7 bases, and 13 bases lay in between. CDR3 length equals 15 residues. CDR1 is ENHRY and CDR2 is SYGVKD in the germline V gene. CDR3 DNA: TGTGCCATCAGTGAGTCGGATAGCAATAATAATGAGCAGTTCTTC. It is translated as CAISESDSNNNEQFF.

This chain uses TRBV6-2 or TRBV6-3 with TRBJ1-1; possibly TRBD1 for D (5 bases). The CDR3 is 14 residues long. Germline V CDR1 and CDR2: MNHEY, SVGEGT. V was trimmed by 6 bases and J by 4 bases, leaving 15 bases between them. CDR3 nucleotides: TGTGCCAGCAGCACCATACGGGGGGGCACTGAAGCTTTCTTT. Translated, it gives CASSTIRGGTEAFF.

The chain couples TRBV7-9 to TRBJ1-1; 8 bases map to TRBD1. The CDR3 has 14 residues. CDR1 and CDR2 from the germline V gene are SEHNR and FQNEAQ (reference sequence). With 5 bases clipped from V and 7 bases from J, the junction kept 9 bases outside the gene matches. CDR3 sequence reads: CASSKDRALFEAFF. DNA for the CDR3: TGTGCCAGCAGCAAGGACAGGGCACTGTTTGAAGCTTTCTTT.

The V gene is TRBV2, the J gene TRBJ2-5; the D gene is possibly TRBD2 (5 bases). The CDR3 contains 13 residues. Trimming stripped 4 bases from V and 4 bases from J, with 10 bases between. The germline CDR1 and CDR2 sequences are SNHLY and FYNNEI. The CDR3 sequence: CASSGLEGETQYF. CDR3 bases: TGTGCCAGCAGTGGCCTTGAGGGAGAGACCCAGTACTTC.

This clone has a handful of counts. The chain employs TRBV6-6 and TRBJ1-2; tentatively, D is TRBD1 (6 bases). Germline CDR1 reads MNHNY; CDR2 reads SVGAGI (reference sequence). The CDR3 has 13 amino acids. The ends were cut back, 5 bases at V and 3 bases at J, with 10 bases in the middle. This CDR3 is CASSPTGDYGYTF. In DNA, the CDR3 is TGTGCCAGCAGTCCGACAGGTGACTATGGCTACACCTTC.